Below, one TCR beta chain is given with its context. Each cDNA molecule carried a unique molecular identifier. TCRdb recomputed calls from the 5' RACE reads with MiXCR, one row per CDR3 protein. This sample yields some 58,000 distinct CDR3 sequences, of which about an eighth are seen a single time; around 4.2% belongs to the top ten. The data derive from a study of early T cells in non-severe SARS-CoV-2 infection. The CDR3 length is 16 residues. V lost 4 bases, J lost 0 bases, and 12 bases lay in between. CDR1 is SGHNT, CDR2 YENEEA, per germline. This chain joins TRBV11-3 and TRBJ2-2; D is unclear. The sequence came from an adult who was a healthcare worker with PCR-confirmed SARS-CoV-2 infection or an uninfected control (not recorded which). The sample was whole blood. The CDR3 bases are TGTGCCAGCAGCTCGCCCCATTTTTCGAACACCGGGGAGCTGTTTTTT. This sequence encodes CASSSPHFSNTGELFF.